The 2 T cell receptor beta chains reported below all come from one sample, sequenced in a study of cytomegalovirus exposure and HLA in healthy donors. PCR amplification relied on 60 Vbeta primers (plus 13 Jbeta primers). The table came from immunoSEQ multiplex PCR; TCRdb's copy has only in-frame clones and leaves some out. The sample has around 140,000 clones, around 77% seen once; the top ten hold approximately 0.9%. The source material was PBMCs. The receptors were sampled from a woman aged 60-75 years in good health and CMV-seronegative.

This chain uses TRBV11-1 with TRBJ2-2, with 9 bases matching TRBD1. The CDR3 is 15 amino acids. The trim removed 6 bases at V and 5 bases at J, leaving 7 bases unmatched. Germline V gives CDR1 SGHAT, CDR2 FQDESV (reference sequence). The CDR3 loop reads CASREQGARTGELFF. The CDR3 nucleotides are TGTGCCAGCAGAGAACAGGGGGCGCGGACCGGGGAGCTGTTTTTT.

Only a few counts were recorded for this clone. The rearrangement links TRBV7-8 to TRBJ1-6, with TRBD1 matching over 7 bases. Trimming at V came to 2 bases and at J to 10 bases, leaving 5 bases not matched to a gene. The CDR3 sequence is 14 residues long. The germline gives CDR1 SGHVS, CDR2 FQNEAQ. In DNA, the CDR3 is TGTGCCAGCAGCTTAAGGCAGGGGGACTCACCCCTCCACTTT. Amino acid sequence: CASSLRQGDSPLHF. Using reference TRBV7-8 and TRBJ1-6 for the parts outside the CDR3, the full variable domain is GAGVSQSPRYKVAKRGQDVALRCDPISGHVSLFWYQQALGQGPEFLTYFQNEAQLDKSGLPSDRFFAERPEGSVSTLKIQRTQQEDSAVYLCASSLRQGDSPLHFGNGTRLTVT.